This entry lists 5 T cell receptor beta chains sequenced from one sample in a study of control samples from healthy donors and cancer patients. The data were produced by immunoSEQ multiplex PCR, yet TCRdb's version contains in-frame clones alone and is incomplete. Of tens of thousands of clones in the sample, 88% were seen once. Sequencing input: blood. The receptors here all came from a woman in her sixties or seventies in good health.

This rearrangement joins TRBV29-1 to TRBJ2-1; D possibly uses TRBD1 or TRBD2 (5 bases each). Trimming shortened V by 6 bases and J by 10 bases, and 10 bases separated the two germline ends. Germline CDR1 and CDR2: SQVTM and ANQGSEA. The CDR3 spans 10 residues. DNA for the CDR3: TGCAGCGTGGGGGTGGCCGAGCAGTTCTTC. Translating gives CSVGVAEQFF.

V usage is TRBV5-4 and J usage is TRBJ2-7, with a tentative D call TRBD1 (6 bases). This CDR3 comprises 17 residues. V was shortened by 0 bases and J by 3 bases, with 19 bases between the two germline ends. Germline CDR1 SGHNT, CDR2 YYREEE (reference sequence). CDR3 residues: CASSLGGTSRARYEQYF. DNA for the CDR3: TGTGCCAGCAGCTTGGGGGGGACAAGTAGAGCCCGCTACGAGCAGTACTTC.

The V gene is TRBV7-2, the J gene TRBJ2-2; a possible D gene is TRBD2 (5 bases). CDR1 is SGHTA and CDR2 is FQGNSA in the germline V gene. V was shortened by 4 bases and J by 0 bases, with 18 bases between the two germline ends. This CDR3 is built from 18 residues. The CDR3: CASSSTGSWGANTGELFF. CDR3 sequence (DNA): TGTGCCAGCAGCTCAACTGGGTCCTGGGGAGCGAACACCGGGGAGCTGTTTTTT.

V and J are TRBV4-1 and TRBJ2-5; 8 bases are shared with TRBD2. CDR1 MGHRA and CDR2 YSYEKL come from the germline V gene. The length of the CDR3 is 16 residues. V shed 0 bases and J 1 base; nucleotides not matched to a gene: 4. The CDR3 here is CASSQEGGGTQETQYF. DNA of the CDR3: TGCGCCAGCAGCCAAGAGGGCGGGGGGACCCAAGAGACCCAGTACTTC.

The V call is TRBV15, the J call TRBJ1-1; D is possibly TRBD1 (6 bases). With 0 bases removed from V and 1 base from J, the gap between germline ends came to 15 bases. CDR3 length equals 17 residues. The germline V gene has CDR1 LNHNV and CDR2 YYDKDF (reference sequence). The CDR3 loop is CATSRDEGTPRNTEAFF. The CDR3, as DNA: TGTGCCACCAGCAGAGATGAGGGGACACCTCGGAACACTGAAGCTTTCTTT.